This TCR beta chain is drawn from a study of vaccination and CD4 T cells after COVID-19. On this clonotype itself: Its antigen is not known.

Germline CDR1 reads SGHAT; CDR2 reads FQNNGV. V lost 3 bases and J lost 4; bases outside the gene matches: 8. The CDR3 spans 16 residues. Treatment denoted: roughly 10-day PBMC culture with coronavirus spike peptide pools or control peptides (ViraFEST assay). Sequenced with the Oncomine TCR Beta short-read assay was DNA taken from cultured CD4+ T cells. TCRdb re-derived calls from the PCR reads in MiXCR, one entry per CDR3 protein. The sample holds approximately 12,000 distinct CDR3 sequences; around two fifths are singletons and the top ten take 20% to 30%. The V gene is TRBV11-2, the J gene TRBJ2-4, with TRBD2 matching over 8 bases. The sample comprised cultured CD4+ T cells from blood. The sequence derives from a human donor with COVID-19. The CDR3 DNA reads TGTGCCAGCAGCTTTCCAACGGGGGGGGAAAAAAACATTCAGTACTTC. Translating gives CASSFPTGGEKNIQYF.